A selection of T cell receptor beta chains follows, all from one sample in a study of response to subunit inactivated influenza vaccine. TCRdb processed the RT-PCR reads anew with MiXCR; each CDR3 protein has one entry. The table has fewer than 550,000 distinct CDR3 sequences, about 25% seen once. The sequencing used CD4+ T cells sorted from PBMCs, collected around 5 days after vaccination. These receptors all come from a man in his fifties who received an inactivated influenza vaccine. Both conserved end residues are part of each CDR3. A D gene is named only where the DNA matches it firmly. Size is omitted from some rows. Given values are once, few, many or a class for expanded clones.

clone_size	v_call	j_call	d_call	cdr3_aa	cdr3_nt
few	TRBV20-1	TRBJ2-7	TRBD2	CSALLLAGGPEQYF	TGCAGTGCCCTTCTACTAGCGGGGGGCCCTGAGCAGTACTTC
.	TRBV10-2	TRBJ1-1	.	CASSESRAGAFF	TGCGCCAGCAGTGAGTCCCGGGCAGGGGCTTTCTTT
.	TRBV20-1	TRBJ1-5	.	CSAIGHKVNQPQHF	TGCAGTGCTATAGGACATAAAGTCAATCAGCCCCAGCATTTT
.	TRBV5-1	TRBJ1-5	.	CASSSMGGDNQPQHF	TGCGCCAGCAGCTCCATGGGAGGGGATAATCAGCCCCAGCATTTT
.	TRBV20-1	TRBJ2-1	.	CSARDQTNEQFF	TGCAGTGCTAGAGATCAGACGAATGAGCAGTTCTTC
.	TRBV7-8	TRBJ2-3	.	CASSSAWSSSTDTQYF	TGTGCCAGCAGCTCCGCCTGGTCCTCTAGCACAGATACGCAGTATTTT
.	TRBV7-9	TRBJ2-3	.	CASSPPDRTYSTDTQYF	TGTGCCAGCAGCCCCCCAGACAGGACGTATAGCACAGATACGCAGTATTTT
few	TRBV5-1	TRBJ2-4	TRBD2	CASSPTAAGAGNKNIQYF	TGCGCCAGCAGCCCGACTGCAGCGGGGGCCGGAAACAAAAACATTCAGTACTTC
few	TRBV5-1	TRBJ2-2	.	CASSLAPGPPGELFF	TGCGCCAGCAGCTTGGCCCCAGGGCCCCCCGGGGAGCTGTTTTTT
few	TRBV5-1	TRBJ2-3	.	CASSLRVRDGTDTQYF	TGCGCCAGCAGCTTGCGGGTCAGGGATGGCACAGATACGCAGTATTTT
few	TRBV11-2	TRBJ1-1	.	CASSLAVYTEAFF	TGTGCCAGCAGCTTGGCGGTCTACACTGAAGCTTTCTTT
.	TRBV4-3	TRBJ1-2	.	CASSQDWFGGFNYGYTF	TGCGCCAGCAGCCAAGATTGGTTCGGAGGGTTTAACTATGGCTACACCTTC
few	TRBV11-2	TRBJ2-7	.	CASSLVSDNEQYF	TGTGCCAGCAGCTTAGTCAGCGATAACGAGCAGTACTTC
few	TRBV7-2	TRBJ1-2	TRBD1	CASSPRDRVGYTF	TGTGCCAGCAGCCCCCGGGACAGAGTAGGCTACACCTTC
.	TRBV20-1	TRBJ2-1	.	CSASAGHNEQFF	TGCAGTGCTAGCGCTGGCCACAATGAGCAGTTCTTC
.	TRBV5-1	TRBJ2-2	TRBD2	CASSLVAGDYTGELFF	TGCGCCAGCAGCTTGGTAGCGGGAGATTACACCGGGGAGCTGTTTTTT
many	TRBV3-1	TRBJ2-5	TRBD2	CASSQGWASGRGETQYF	TGTGCCAGCAGCCAAGGGTGGGCTAGCGGGAGAGGAGAGACCCAGTACTTC